This record covers a single T cell receptor beta chain. This clone was found once. Its antigen remains unidentified. Base qualities are not at hand, and no much larger clone is one base apart. Additional DNA sequences in this sample encode the identical CDR3. According to the study, the label for this sample's time point signals: blood 4 weeks post-SBRT, at nephrectomy. In light of the paper, this sample's treatment or condition label describes: 15 Gy SBRT to primary tumor, nephrectomy 4 weeks later. Samples came from a clinical trial, in which primary renal cell carcinomas received 15 Gy stereotactic body radiation therapy followed by nephrectomy 4 weeks later. To follow tumor-enriched clonotypes, serial peripheral blood was collected from radiation-treated patients at baseline and at 2 weeks and 4 weeks after SBRT. Every patient's renal cell carcinoma showed clear cell pathology. The QIAamp DNA Blood Mini Kit (Qiagen) was used to prepare genomic DNA for TCR sequencing. Only samples passing all quality control checks were included in the analyses.

The data originate from a study of radiation and T cells in renal cell carcinoma (TCRdb year 2020). Notes on the research overall: In total, around 53 samples, comprising around 26 tumors and approximately 27 peripheral blood samples, were subjected to TCR beta sequencing. The last blood draw occurred 4 weeks after radiation, at the same time as nephrectomy. Across all 55 or so samples, several million unique CDR3 nucleotide sequences, encoding approximately 2.5 million unique CDR3 amino acid sequences, were identified.

TCR beta libraries were generated from genomic DNA with the immunoSEQ kit, following the manufacturer's recommendations. To prepare libraries, a first multiplex PCR with proprietary primers was run, followed by a second PCR that added unique barcodes, and a bead cleanup was done after each round. A positive control reaction and a negative control reaction, both provided in the kit, were run with every batch of samples. The final libraries underwent checking on an Agilent 4200 TapeStation D1000 ScreenTape, volumetric pooling, and quantification by qPCR. Sequencing was performed on an Illumina NextSeq500 using a MidOutput 150-cycle cartridge, with 156 Read1 cycles, 15 Index1 cycles, and the kit custom primers. The pooled library was loaded at 1.0 pM with a 20% PhiX control spike-in. Per the authors' processing: The vendor-processed data were analyzed in R, and a clonotype was defined as all T cells that share the same CDR3 nucleotide sequence. For clone abundance analyses, frequencies were normalized to the 10,000 most abundant clones per sample. Public T cell clones, which averaged fewer than five per sample, were excluded before analysis. A difference in abundance of at least 32-fold between compartments was used to define tumor-enriched and baseline blood-enriched clonotypes. A beta-binomial differential abundance model was used to identify clonotypes that expanded or contracted between blood time points. Tumor-blood repertoire similarity was measured with the Baroni-Urbani and Buser coefficient, and groups were compared using two-tailed Wilcoxon tests in R. Here the immuneACCESS table is served through TCRdb, limited to in-frame sequences with V and J called. Missing clones are a known gap in these copies; in checked studies unresolved V genes cover under half, and the rest lacks a known reason. V and J calls plus clone size are reproduced from that table; the DNA served to infer D and trimming. In all, the sample holds 130,000 to 150,000 clones, and around 88% of those were seen once. Jointly, the top ten make up roughly 17% of the sample.

Results the study describes overall, beyond this receptor: Because pretreatment tumor biopsies were not available, the baseline intratumoral presence of clonotypes could not be determined. In blood, the top tumor clonotypes increased between baseline and 2 weeks post-radiation and then shrank by 4 weeks, which suggests that tumor-resident clones expanded only transiently. Blood repertoire dynamics were not followed beyond 4 weeks after treatment. Because the trial had a single-armed design, the trial could not examine how radiation dose or scheduling affected the TCR repertoire.

This TCR was recovered from a woman in her fifties or sixties with renal cell carcinoma. The sequences come from blood, collected from a patient whose treatment included radiotherapy and nephrectomy.

The nucleotide sequence reads TGCGCCAGCAGCCCCGGGACAGGCAACACTGAAGCTTTCTTT. Its translation is CASSPGTGNTEAFF. Rearrangement joined TRBV5-1 to TRBJ1-1; the junction holds 8 bases that match TRBD1. The CDR3 measures 14 amino acids from cysteine to phenylalanine. This entry keeps only the CDR3 DNA: 42 bases, framed from base 1. The germline V gene supplies CDR1 SGHRS and CDR2 YFSETQ. From V the trimming removes 4 bases and from J it removes 2 bases, while the gene matches leave 4 bases of the junction unaccounted for.